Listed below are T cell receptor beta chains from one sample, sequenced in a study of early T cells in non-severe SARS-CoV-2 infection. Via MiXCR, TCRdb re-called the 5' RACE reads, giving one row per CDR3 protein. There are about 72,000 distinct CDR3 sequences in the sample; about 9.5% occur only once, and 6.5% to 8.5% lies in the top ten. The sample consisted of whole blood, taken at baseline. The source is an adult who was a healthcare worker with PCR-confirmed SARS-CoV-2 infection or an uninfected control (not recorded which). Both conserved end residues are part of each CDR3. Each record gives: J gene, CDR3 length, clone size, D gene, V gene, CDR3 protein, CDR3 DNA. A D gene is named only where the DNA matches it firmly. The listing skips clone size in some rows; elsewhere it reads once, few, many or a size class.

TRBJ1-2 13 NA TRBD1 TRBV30 CAWLQGGTYGYTF TGTGCCTGGCTACAGGGGGGAACCTATGGCTACACCTTC
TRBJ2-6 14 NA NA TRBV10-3 CAIGQFSGANVLTF TGTGCCATCGGGCAATTCTCTGGGGCCAACGTCCTGACTTTC
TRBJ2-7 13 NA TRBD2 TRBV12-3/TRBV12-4 CASSWGLAWEQYF TGTGCCAGCAGTTGGGGACTAGCTTGGGAGCAGTACTTC
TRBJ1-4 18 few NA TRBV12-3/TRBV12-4 CASSLFRGRAGQNEKLFF TGTGCCAGCAGTCTCTTTAGGGGTAGGGCCGGACAAAATGAAAAACTGTTTTTT
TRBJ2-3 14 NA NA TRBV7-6 CASSLRALADTQYF TGTGCCAGCAGCTTACGGGCGTTGGCAGATACGCAGTATTTT
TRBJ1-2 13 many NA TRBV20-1 CSAFPFRAYGYTF TGCAGTGCCTTCCCCTTCAGGGCCTATGGCTACACCTTC
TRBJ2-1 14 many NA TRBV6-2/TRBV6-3 CASNMGRSYNEQFF TGTGCCAGCAATATGGGTCGGTCCTACAATGAGCAGTTCTTC
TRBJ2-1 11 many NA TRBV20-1 CSAWGPNEQFF TGCAGTGCGTGGGGGCCCAATGAGCAGTTCTTC
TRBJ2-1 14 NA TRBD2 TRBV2 CARRTSGGYNEQFF TGTGCCCGAAGGACTAGCGGGGGTTACAATGAGCAGTTCTTC
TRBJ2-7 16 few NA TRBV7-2 CASSLEANPAVYEQYF TGTGCCAGCAGCTTAGAAGCAAACCCAGCGGTGTACGAGCAGTACTTC
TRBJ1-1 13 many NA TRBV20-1 CSAMTDMNTEAFF TGCAGTGCCATGACAGACATGAACACTGAAGCTTTCTTT
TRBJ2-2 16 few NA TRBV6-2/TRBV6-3 CASLRAGGAGTGELFF TGTGCCAGCCTAAGAGCAGGGGGGGCCGGCACCGGGGAGCTGTTTTTT
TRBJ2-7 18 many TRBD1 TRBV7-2 CASSVRFTDRGSSYEQYF TGTGCCAGCAGCGTAAGATTTACGGACAGGGGGAGCTCCTACGAGCAGTACTTC
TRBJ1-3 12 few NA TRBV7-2 CASSRDRNTIYF TGTGCCAGCAGCCGGGACAGAAACACCATATATTTT
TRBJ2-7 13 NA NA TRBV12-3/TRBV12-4 CASSPSYRDEQYF TGTGCCAGCAGCCCATCTTACAGGGACGAGCAGTACTTC
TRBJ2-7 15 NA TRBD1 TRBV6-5 CASSYGDSNAYEQYF TGTGCCAGCAGTTATGGGGACAGTAATGCCTACGAGCAGTACTTC
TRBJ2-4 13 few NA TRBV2 CASSEEGRNIQYF TGTGCCAGCAGTGAGGAAGGGAGGAACATTCAGTACTTC
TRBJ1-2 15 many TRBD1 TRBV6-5 CASSRSDRGQYGYTF TGTGCCAGCAGTCGTTCGGACAGGGGCCAGTATGGCTACACCTTC
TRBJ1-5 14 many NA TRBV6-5 CASRLTAHNQPQHF TGTGCCAGCAGGCTAACAGCCCACAATCAGCCCCAGCATTTT
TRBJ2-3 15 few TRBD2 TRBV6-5 CASSYQGLVVDTQYF TGTGCCAGCAGTTATCAAGGACTAGTGGTAGATACGCAGTATTTT
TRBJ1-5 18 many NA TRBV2 CASSEAAMYRVSNQPQHF TGTGCCAGCAGTGAAGCGGCCATGTATAGGGTGAGCAATCAGCCCCAGCATTTT
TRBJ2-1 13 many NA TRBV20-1 CSASSGTYNEQFF TGCAGTGCCTCATCCGGGACTTACAATGAGCAGTTCTTC
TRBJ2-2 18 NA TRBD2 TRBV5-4 CASSPRGGGGPNTGELFF TGTGCCAGCAGCCCCCGGGGGGGCGGGGGGCCTAACACCGGGGAGCTGTTTTTT
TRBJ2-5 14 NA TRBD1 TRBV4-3 CASSQETGPGTQYF TGCGCCAGCAGCCAGGAGACAGGGCCCGGGACCCAGTACTTC
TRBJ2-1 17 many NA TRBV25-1 CASRSSEGLAIPNEQFF TGTGCCAGCAGATCCTCCGAAGGGCTAGCCATACCCAATGAGCAGTTCTTC
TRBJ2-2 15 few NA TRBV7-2 CASSLAQGRTGELFF TGTGCCAGCAGCTTAGCTCAGGGTCGGACCGGGGAGCTGTTTTTT
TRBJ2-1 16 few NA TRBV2 CASTADTFNSYNEQFF TGTGCCAGCACTGCCGACACCTTCAACTCCTACAATGAGCAGTTCTTC
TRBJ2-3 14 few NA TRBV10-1 CARMKRPPSDTQYF TGCGCCAGGATGAAGAGACCGCCCTCAGATACGCAGTATTTT
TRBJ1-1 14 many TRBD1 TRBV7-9 CASSPSTGGKSAFF TGTGCCAGCAGCCCTTCGACAGGGGGCAAGTCGGCTTTCTTT
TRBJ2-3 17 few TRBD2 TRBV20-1 CSVSRTSGGTVTDTQYF TGCAGTGTATCCAGGACTAGCGGGGGGACCGTCACAGATACGCAGTATTTT
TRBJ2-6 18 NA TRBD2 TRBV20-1 CSAPGGPSSLSGANVLTF TGCAGTGCCCCGGGAGGCCCCTCCTCTCTCTCTGGGGCCAACGTCCTGACTTTC
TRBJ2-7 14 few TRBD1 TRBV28 CASSTGTAAKGQYF TGTGCCAGCAGTACAGGGACAGCGGCCAAAGGGCAGTACTTC
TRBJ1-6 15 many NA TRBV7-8 CASSLSTRYNSPLHF TGTGCCAGCAGCTTAAGCACAAGATATAATTCACCCCTCCACTTT
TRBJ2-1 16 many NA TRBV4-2 CASSQSTSWGYNEQFF TGTGCCAGCAGCCAGTCGACTAGTTGGGGTTACAATGAGCAGTTCTTC
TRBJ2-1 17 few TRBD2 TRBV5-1 CASSTGLAGDDINEQFF TGCGCCAGCAGCACGGGACTAGCGGGGGATGATATCAATGAGCAGTTCTTC
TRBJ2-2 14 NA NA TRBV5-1 CASSLADGIGELFF TGCGCCAGCAGCTTGGCCGACGGAATCGGGGAGCTGTTTTTT
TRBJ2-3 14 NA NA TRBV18 CASSPREGTDTQYF TGTGCCAGCTCGCCACGGGAAGGGACAGATACGCAGTATTTT
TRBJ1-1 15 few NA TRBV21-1 CASSAPKAADTEAFF TGTGCCAGCAGCGCCCCAAAGGCTGCAGACACTGAAGCTTTCTTT
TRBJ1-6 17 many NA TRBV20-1 CSATSKFRTGNNSPLHF TGCAGTGCTACGTCCAAATTCAGGACGGGGAATAATTCACCCCTCCACTTT
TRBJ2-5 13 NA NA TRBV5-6 CASSLMSPETQYF TGTGCCAGCAGCTTGATGAGCCCAGAGACCCAGTACTTC
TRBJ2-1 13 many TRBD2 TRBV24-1 CATSWGLEDEQFF TGTGCCACATCCTGGGGACTAGAGGATGAGCAGTTCTTC
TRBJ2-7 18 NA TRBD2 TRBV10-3 CATTRGTSGGPNSYEQYF TGTGCCACCACGAGAGGGACTAGCGGGGGGCCCAACTCCTACGAGCAGTACTTC
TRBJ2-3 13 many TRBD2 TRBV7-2 CASLTSGTDTQYF TGTGCCAGCTTGACTAGCGGAACAGATACGCAGTATTTT
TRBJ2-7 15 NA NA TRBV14 CASSQDPLLGGEQYF TGTGCCAGCAGCCAAGATCCCCTTTTGGGGGGCGAGCAGTACTTC
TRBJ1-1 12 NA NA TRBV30 CAWSRGTTEAFF TGTGCCTGGAGTAGGGGGACGACTGAAGCTTTCTTT
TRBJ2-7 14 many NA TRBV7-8 CASSPGRFPYEQYF TGTGCCAGCAGCCCGGGACGGTTCCCCTACGAGCAGTACTTC
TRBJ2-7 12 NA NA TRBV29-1 CSVRAQPYEQYF TGCAGCGTCCGGGCCCAACCCTACGAGCAGTACTTC